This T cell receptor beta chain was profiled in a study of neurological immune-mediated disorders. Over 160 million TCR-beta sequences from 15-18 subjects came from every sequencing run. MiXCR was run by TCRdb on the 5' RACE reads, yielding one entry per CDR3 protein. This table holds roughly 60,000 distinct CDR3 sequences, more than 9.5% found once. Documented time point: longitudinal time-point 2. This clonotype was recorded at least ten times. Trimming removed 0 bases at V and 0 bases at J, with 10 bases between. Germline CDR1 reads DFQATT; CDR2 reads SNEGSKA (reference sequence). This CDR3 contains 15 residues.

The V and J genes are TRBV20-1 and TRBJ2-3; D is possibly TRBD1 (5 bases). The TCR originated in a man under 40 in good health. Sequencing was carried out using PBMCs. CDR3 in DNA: TGCAGTGCTAGAGATCCAGACAGTAGCACAGATACGCAGTATTTT. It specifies CSARDPDSSTDTQYF.